These 15 T cell receptor beta chains share one sample of origin, sequenced in a study of shared clonotypes between healthy human individuals (dated by TCRdb to the early 2020s). Preparation of the library involved the immunoSEQ multiplex PCR assay. TCRdb provides this immuneACCESS table in a form limited to in-frame rearrangements. Some clones are lacking; in checked studies, under half of them reflect an unresolved V gene, and why the rest are absent is not known. Here the sample has about 490,000 clones; almost 80% occur a single time. The top ten clonotypes cover about 12% of the sample. Specimen: PBMCs. The source of these receptors is a woman aged 40-49 years in good health. Some clones in this sample may be carry-over from other donors' samples.

The V and J genes are TRBV5-1 and TRBJ2-1; 13 positions agree with TRBD2. From germline, CDR1 is SGHRS and CDR2 YFSETQ. Losses at the gene ends were 3 bases for V and 7 bases for J; bases not matched to a gene: 4. This CDR3 comprises 15 residues. The chain's CDR3 is CASSSGTSGINEQFF. The CDR3 bases are TGCGCCAGCAGCTCAGGGACTAGCGGGATAAATGAGCAGTTCTTC.

The rearrangement joins TRBV5-1 to TRBJ2-7; TRBD2 matches at 9 bases. The CDR3 covers 14 residues. The ends lost 4 bases at V and 3 bases at J; junction bases unmatched: 5. Germline-derived CDR1 and CDR2 are SGHRS and YFSETQ. The CDR3 DNA reads TGCGCCAGCAGCCCACCTAGCGGGAACTACGAGCAGTACTTC. Translated: CASSPPSGNYEQYF.

The chain combines TRBV5-1 with TRBJ2-2; 7 bases are shared with TRBD2. This CDR3 has 15 amino acids. Germline V gene lookup returns CDR1 SGHRS and CDR2 YFSETQ. The V gene end was trimmed by 4 bases and the J gene end by 8 bases; junction bases not matched to a gene: 11. The CDR3 sequence: CASSPGLGPEGELFF. CDR3 DNA sequence: TGCGCCAGCAGCCCTGGACTAGGGCCGGAGGGGGAGCTGTTTTTT.

This clone was counted only a few times. The chain has TRBV19 and TRBJ2-5, with D tentatively TRBD1 or TRBD2 (5 bases each). The J call may be in error: the DNA end matches TRBJ2-7 better. The germline gives CDR1 LNHDA, CDR2 SQIVND (reference sequence). The CDR3 is 14 residues long. The CDR3 coding sequence is TGTGCCAGTAGTTGGGACCACACTTCCTACGAGCAGTACTTC. It encodes CASSWDHTSYEQYF.

This chain connects TRBV6-1 to TRBJ1-5, with TRBD1 identical over 11 bases. J gave up 6 bases and V 5 bases, and 3 bases lay outside the gene matches. The CDR3 contains 14 residues. Germline V lookup: CDR1 MNHNS, CDR2 SASEGT. The CDR3 DNA follows: TGTGCCAGCAGTCCCGGGACAGGGGGTCAGCCCCAGCATTTT. It specifies CASSPGTGGQPQHF.

This chain links TRBV19 with TRBJ2-2; D is uncertain. This CDR3 is 14 amino acids long. The germline gives CDR1 LNHDA, CDR2 SQIVND (reference sequence). The V gene lost 7 bases and the J gene lost 1 base, with 10 bases spanning the gap. The CDR3 nucleotides are TGTGCCAGTAACCCCGCTAAGAACACCGGGGAGCTGTTTTTT. Translation: CASNPAKNTGELFF.

This clone was counted at least ten times. The chain uses TRBV7-2 and TRBJ2-1; TRBD2 agrees at 12 bases. The CDR3 consists of 15 residues. J gave up 9 bases and V 1 base, and 4 bases lay outside the gene matches. Germline V gene data show CDR1 as SGHTA and CDR2 as FQGNSA. The CDR3 sequence: CASSLVSSGRGEQFF. CDR3 sequence (DNA): TGTGCCAGCAGCTTAGTTTCTAGCGGGAGGGGTGAGCAGTTCTTC.

Remarks on this clone: This likely traces to a read error, being one base from a far larger clone. The chain joins TRBV4-3 to TRBJ2-1; 10 bases align to TRBD2. V trimming: 3 bases; J trimming: 9 bases; junction bases outside the gene matches: 8. Germline V gene data show CDR1 as LGHNA and CDR2 as YSLEER. This CDR3 has 15 amino acids. The CDR3 region has the DNA TGCGCCAGCAGCCACGCCCTGGCTAGCGGGGGTGAGCAGTTCTTC. This gives the protein CASSHALASGGEQFF.

This chain uses TRBV19 with TRBJ1-5; D is uncertain. The germline V gene encodes CDR1 LNHDA and CDR2 SQIVND (reference sequence). This CDR3 spans 13 amino acids. Trimming removed 4 bases at V and 0 bases at J, with 4 bases between. The DNA for the CDR3 is TGTGCCAGTAGTAGGTTTAGCAATCAGCCCCAGCATTTT. This sequence encodes CASSRFSNQPQHF.

The rearrangement links TRBV7-3 to TRBJ2-7; 9 bases fit TRBD2. V lost 1 base to trimming and J lost 1 base; unmatched junction nucleotides: 2. Germline-derived CDR1 and CDR2 are SGHTA and FQGTGA. This CDR3 comprises 15 residues. In DNA form, the CDR3 reads TGTGCCAGCAGCTTAATAGCGGGAGCGTCCTACGAGCAGTACTTC. This sequence encodes CASSLIAGASYEQYF.

The chain couples TRBV11-2 to TRBJ2-7; TRBD2 matches at 9 bases. Germline CDR1 reads SGHAT; CDR2 reads FQNNGV. There are 17 residues in the CDR3. V dropped 1 base and J dropped 5; count of bases not matched to a gene: 12. This CDR3 is CASSLAPLAGGGHEQYF. The DNA for the CDR3 is TGTGCCAGCAGCTTAGCCCCTCTGGCGGGAGGGGGCCACGAGCAGTACTTC.

The rearrangement joins TRBV19 to TRBJ2-1, with 10 bases lining up with TRBD1. Germline CDR1 LNHDA, CDR2 SQIVND (reference sequence). V dropped 6 bases and J dropped 1; count of bases not matched to a gene: 9. The length of the CDR3 is 17 residues. The CDR3 loop is CASSKPGTGVSYNEQFF. As DNA, the CDR3 is TGTGCCAGTAGCAAACCCGGGACAGGGGTATCCTACAATGAGCAGTTCTTC.

Details on this clone: Other DNA sequences within the sample encode an identical CDR3. The chain employs TRBV5-1 and TRBJ2-5; 7 nucleotides match TRBD1. J lost 2 bases, V lost 0 bases, and 7 bases had no gene match. The CDR3 runs to 16 residues. Germline assignment: CDR1 SGHRS and CDR2 YFSETQ. The CDR3, as DNA: TGCGCCAGCAGCTTGGGTGGACAGGCCTCACAAGAGACCCAGTACTTC. Translating gives CASSLGGQASQETQYF.

The chain is built from TRBV30 and TRBJ1-2, with 8 bases that match TRBD1. Trimming at V came to 3 bases and at J to 7 bases, leaving 16 bases not matched to a gene. Germline CDR1 GTSNPN, CDR2 SVGIG (reference sequence). The CDR3 covers 16 residues. In DNA form, the CDR3 reads TGTGCCTGGAGGGCAAGTCCAGGGGGCGCGGGGGTTGGCTACACCTTC. It translates to CAWRASPGGAGVGYTF.

The chain carries TRBV19 and TRBJ1-4, with TRBD1 matching over 8 bases. Germline V lookup: CDR1 LNHDA, CDR2 SQIVND (reference sequence). The CDR3 extends over 17 amino acids. With 6 bases clipped from V and 5 bases from J, the junction kept 14 bases outside the gene matches. The CDR3, as DNA: TGTGCCAGTAGGGAGACAGGGGAACGAAGGAGGAATGAAAAACTGTTTTTT. It is translated as CASRETGERRRNEKLFF.